This T cell receptor (beta chain) was identified in a study of spatial heterogeneity in lung cancer. About the research overall: As counted in raw reads, each unique TCR and UMI combination appeared more than ten times on average.

From germline, CDR1 is SGDLS and CDR2 YYNGEE. Trimming stripped 0 bases from V and 3 bases from J, with 18 bases between. This CDR3 is built from 17 residues. A unique molecular identifier was carried by every single TCR cDNA molecule. From the 5' RACE reads, TCRdb called clonotypes with MiXCR, one entry per CDR3 protein. In the table there are around 9,700 distinct CDR3 sequences, about 6.3% of which are singletons. A remark on this clonotype: Within a library made for alpha chains, this beta chain is off target, and its count is uninformative.

Time point denoted: sample taken at primary tumor resection. No cell sorting; template was whole RNA from tumor, lung tissue or PBMC. V usage is TRBV9 and J usage is TRBJ1-1; unclear D gene. This clonotype was sampled from a male donor with early-stage non-small cell lung cancer. The sequencing here drew on PBMCs, taken at surgery. The CDR3 here is CASSVAWQPRFDTEAFF. DNA of the CDR3: TGTGCCAGCAGCGTAGCTTGGCAGCCCAGGTTTGACACTGAAGCTTTCTTT.